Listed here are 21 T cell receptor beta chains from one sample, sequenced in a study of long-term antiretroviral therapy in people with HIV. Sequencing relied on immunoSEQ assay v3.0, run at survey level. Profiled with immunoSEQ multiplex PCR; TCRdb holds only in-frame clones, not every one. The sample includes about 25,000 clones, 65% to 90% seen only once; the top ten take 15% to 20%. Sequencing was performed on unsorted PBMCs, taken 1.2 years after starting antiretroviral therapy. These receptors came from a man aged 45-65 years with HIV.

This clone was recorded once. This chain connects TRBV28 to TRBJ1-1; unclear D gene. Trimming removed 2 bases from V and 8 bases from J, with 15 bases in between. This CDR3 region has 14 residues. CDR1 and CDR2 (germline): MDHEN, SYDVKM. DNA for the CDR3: TGTGCCAGCAGTTTACCCCTCCTAATGAACGAAGCTTTCTTT. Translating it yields CASSLPLLMNEAFF.

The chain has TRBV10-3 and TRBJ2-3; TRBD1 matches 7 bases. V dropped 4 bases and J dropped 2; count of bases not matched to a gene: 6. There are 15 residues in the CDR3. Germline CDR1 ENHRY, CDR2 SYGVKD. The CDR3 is CAISGGQPNTDTQYF. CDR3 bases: TGTGCCATCAGTGGGGGACAGCCTAACACAGATACGCAGTATTTT.

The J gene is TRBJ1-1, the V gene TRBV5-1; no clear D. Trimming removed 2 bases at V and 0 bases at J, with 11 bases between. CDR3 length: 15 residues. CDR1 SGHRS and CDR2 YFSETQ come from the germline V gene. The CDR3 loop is CASSLTANMNTEAFF. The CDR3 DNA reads TGCGCCAGCAGCTTAACAGCAAATATGAACACTGAAGCTTTCTTT.

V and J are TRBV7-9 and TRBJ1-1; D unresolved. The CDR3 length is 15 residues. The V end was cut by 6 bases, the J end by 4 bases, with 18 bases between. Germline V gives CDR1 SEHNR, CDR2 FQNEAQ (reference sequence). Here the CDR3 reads CASRPPPRIGTEAFF. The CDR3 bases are TGTGCCAGCAGGCCCCCCCCGAGGATTGGCACTGAAGCTTTCTTT.

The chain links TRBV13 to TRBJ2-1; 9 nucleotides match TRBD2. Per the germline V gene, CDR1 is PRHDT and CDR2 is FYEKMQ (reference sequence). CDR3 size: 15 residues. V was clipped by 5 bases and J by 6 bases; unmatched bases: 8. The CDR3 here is CASSLTAGGINEQFF. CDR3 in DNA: TGTGCCAGCAGCCTCACAGCGGGGGGTATCAATGAGCAGTTCTTC. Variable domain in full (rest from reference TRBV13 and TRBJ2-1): AAGVIQSPRHLIKEKRETATLKCYPIPRHDTVYWYQQGPGQDPQFLISFYEKMQSDKGSIPDRFSAQQFSDYHSELNMSSLELGDSALYFCASSLTAGGINEQFFGPGTRLTVL.

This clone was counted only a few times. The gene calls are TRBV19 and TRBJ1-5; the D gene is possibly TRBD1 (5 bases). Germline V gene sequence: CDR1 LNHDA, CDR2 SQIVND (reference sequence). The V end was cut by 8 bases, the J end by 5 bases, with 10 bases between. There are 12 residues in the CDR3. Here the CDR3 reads CASQTEYQPQHF. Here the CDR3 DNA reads TGTGCCAGTCAGACAGAATATCAGCCCCAGCATTTT.

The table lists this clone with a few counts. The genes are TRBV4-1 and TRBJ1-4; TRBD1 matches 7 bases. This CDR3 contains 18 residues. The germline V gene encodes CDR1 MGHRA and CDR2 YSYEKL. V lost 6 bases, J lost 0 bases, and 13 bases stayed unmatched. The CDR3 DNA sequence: TGCGCCAGCAGGGATCTTGGGGGACAGTCTGCAACTAATGAAAAACTGTTTTTT. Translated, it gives CASRDLGGQSATNEKLFF.

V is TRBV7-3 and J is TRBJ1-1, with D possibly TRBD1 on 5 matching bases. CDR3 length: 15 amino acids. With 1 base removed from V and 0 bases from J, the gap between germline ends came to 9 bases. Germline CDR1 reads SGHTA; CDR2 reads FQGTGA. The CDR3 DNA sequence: TGTGCCAGCAGCTTAAACCAGGGCGTGAACACTGAAGCTTTCTTT. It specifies CASSLNQGVNTEAFF.

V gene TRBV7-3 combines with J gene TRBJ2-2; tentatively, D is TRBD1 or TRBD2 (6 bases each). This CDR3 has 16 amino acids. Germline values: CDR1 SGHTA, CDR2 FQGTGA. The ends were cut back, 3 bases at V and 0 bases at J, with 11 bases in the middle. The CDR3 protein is CASSFNGGSNTGELFF. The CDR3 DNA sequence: TGTGCCAGCAGCTTCAACGGGGGCTCGAACACCGGGGAGCTGTTTTTT. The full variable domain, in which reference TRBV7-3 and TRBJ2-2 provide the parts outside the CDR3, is GAGVSQTPSNKVTEKGKYVELRCDPISGHTALYWYRQSLGQGPEFLIYFQGTGAADDSGLPNDRFFAVRPEGSVSTLKIQRTERGDSAVYLCASSFNGGSNTGELFFGEGSRLTVL.

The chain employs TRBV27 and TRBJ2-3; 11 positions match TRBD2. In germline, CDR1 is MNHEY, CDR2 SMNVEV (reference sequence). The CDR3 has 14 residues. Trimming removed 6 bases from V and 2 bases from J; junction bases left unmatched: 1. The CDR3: CASRTSGNTDTQYF. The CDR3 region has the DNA TGTGCCAGCAGGACTAGCGGGAACACAGATACGCAGTATTTT.

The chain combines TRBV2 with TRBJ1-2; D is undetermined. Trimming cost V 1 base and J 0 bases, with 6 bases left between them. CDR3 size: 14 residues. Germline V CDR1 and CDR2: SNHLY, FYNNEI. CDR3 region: CASSEGRTNYGYTF. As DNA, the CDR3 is TGTGCCAGCAGTGAAGGTCGAACTAACTATGGCTACACCTTC. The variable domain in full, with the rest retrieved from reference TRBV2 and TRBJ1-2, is EPEVTQTPSHQVTQMGQEVILRCVPISNHLYFYWYRQILGQKVEFLVSFYNNEISEKSEIFDDQFSVERPDGSNFTLKIRSTKLEDSAMYFCASSEGRTNYGYTFGSGTRLTVV.

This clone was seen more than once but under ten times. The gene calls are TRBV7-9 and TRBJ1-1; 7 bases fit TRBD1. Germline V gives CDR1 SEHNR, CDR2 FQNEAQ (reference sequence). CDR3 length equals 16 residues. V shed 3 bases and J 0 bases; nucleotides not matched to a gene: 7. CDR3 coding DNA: TGTGCCAGCAGCTTCCGGGACAGCCGCATGAACACTGAAGCTTTCTTT. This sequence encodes CASSFRDSRMNTEAFF.

The CDR3 spells CASTLLQGNRELFF. Written as DNA, the CDR3 is TGTGCCAGCACCCTTCTACAGGGTAATCGGGAGCTGTTTTTT. This rearrangement joins TRBV28 to TRBJ2-2; D perhaps matches TRBD1 (6 bases). The germline V gene encodes CDR1 MDHEN and CDR2 SYDVKM. This CDR3 is 14 amino acids long. V shed 7 bases and J shed 9 bases, with 18 bases lying between them.

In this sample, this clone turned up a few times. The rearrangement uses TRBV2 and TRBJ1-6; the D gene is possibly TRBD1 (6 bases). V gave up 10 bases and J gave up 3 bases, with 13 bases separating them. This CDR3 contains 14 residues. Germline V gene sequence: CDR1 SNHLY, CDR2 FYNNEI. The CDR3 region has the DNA TGTGCCACCGTCCCCAGGGGCTATAATTCACCCCTCCACTTT. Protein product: CATVPRGYNSPLHF.

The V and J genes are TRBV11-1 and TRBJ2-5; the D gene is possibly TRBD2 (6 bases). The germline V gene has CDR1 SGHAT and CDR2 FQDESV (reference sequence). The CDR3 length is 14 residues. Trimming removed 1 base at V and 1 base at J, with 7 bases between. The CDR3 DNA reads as TGTGCCAGCAGCTTAGGCGGGGCCCAAGAGACCCAGTACTTC. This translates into CASSLGGAQETQYF.

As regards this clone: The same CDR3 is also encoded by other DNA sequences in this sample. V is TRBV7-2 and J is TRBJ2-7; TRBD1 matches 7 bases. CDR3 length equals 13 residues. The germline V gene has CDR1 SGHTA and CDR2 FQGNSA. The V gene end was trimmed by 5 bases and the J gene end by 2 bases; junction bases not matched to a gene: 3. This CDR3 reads CASSRDRAYEQYF. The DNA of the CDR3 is TGTGCCAGCAGCCGGGACAGAGCCTACGAGCAGTACTTC.

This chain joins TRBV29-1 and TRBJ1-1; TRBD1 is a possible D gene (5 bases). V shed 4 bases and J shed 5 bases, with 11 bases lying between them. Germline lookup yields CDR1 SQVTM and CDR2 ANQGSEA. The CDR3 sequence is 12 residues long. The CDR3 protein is CSVAAGYTEAFF. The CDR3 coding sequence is TGCAGCGTTGCTGCAGGGTATACTGAAGCTTTCTTT.

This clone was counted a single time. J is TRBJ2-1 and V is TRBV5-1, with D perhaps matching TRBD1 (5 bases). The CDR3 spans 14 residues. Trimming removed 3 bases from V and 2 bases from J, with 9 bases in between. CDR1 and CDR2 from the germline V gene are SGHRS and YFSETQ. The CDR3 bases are TGCGCCAGCAGCTCTCGACAGACCTACAATGAGCAGTTCTTC. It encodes CASSSRQTYNEQFF.

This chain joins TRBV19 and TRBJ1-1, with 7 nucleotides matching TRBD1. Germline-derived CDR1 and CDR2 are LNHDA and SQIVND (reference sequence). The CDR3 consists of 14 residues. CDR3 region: CATQQGGGNTEAFF. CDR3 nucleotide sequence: TGTGCAACCCAGCAGGGGGGCGGGAACACTGAAGCTTTCTTT.

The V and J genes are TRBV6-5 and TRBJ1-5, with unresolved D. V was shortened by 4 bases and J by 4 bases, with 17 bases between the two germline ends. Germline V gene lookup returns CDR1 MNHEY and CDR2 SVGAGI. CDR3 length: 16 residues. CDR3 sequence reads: CASSSRTPARNQPQHF. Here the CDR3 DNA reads TGTGCCAGCAGTTCCCGTACCCCCGCGAGGAATCAGCCCCAGCATTTT.

The chain's CDR3 is CAWSAPIWGRVQAKNIQYF. Written as DNA, the CDR3 is TGTGCCTGGAGTGCACCGATCTGGGGTAGGGTCCAAGCCAAAAACATTCAGTACTTC. The chain recombines TRBV30 with TRBJ2-4; D is unclear. The V end was cut by 1 base, the J end by 0 bases, with 22 bases between. Germline loops: CDR1 GTSNPN, CDR2 SVGIG (reference sequence). The CDR3 has 19 amino acids.